The 22 T cell receptor beta chains presented below share a single source sample, sequenced in a study of T cells after yellow fever vaccination (dated by TCRdb to between 2018 and 2021). According to the study, the label for this sample's treatment or condition signals: live attenuated yellow fever vaccine strain. The method was 5' RACE. TCRdb names Illumina HiSeq 2500 as the instrument used. TCRdb took the public reads, trimmed them with fastp at Q25, ran MiXCR for clone calling and kept in-frame beta chains. One record per CDR3 amino acid sequence lists the most common genes and DNA. This sample comprises 65,000 to 90,000 distinct CDR3 sequences, approximately 7.5% of them detected only once. The leading ten clones occupy 41% of the sample. Sequencing used CD8+ T cells sorted from PBMCs, obtained on the day of the yellow fever booster vaccination. The receptors were gathered from a man younger than 45 who received the YFV17D yellow fever vaccine.

This clonotype showed up many times. The CDR3 loop is CASSSGRATDTQYF. For the CDR3, the DNA is TGTGCCAGCAGTAGCGGGAGGGCCACAGATACGCAGTATTTT. The J gene is TRBJ2-3, the V gene TRBV6-5; 10 bases align to TRBD2. In germline, CDR1 is MNHEY, CDR2 SVGAGI. The J segment lost 2 bases and the V segment lost 5 bases, leaving 1 base of the junction unmatched. CDR3 length: 14 residues.

The J gene is TRBJ2-3, the V gene TRBV11-2; 9 bases map to TRBD1. The ends lost 0 bases at V and 2 bases at J; junction bases unmatched: 6. Germline V gene sequence: CDR1 SGHAT, CDR2 FQNNGV. CDR3 length: 17 residues. DNA of the CDR3: TGTGCCAGCAGCTTAGAAGGGACAGGGTTGAACACAGATACGCAGTATTTT. This encodes CASSLEGTGLNTDTQYF.

This clonotype was observed at least ten times. V usage is TRBV6-5 and J usage is TRBJ2-5; TRBD1 aligns across 9 bases. V shed 4 bases, J shed 14 bases, and the junction held 5 bases outside the gene matches. This CDR3 comprises 11 residues. Germline CDR1 is MNHEY and CDR2 is SVGAGI. CDR3 amino acids: CASSSRDRAYF. CDR3 DNA: TGTGCCAGCAGTTCCCGGGACAGGGCTTACTTC.

The gene calls are TRBV29-1 and TRBJ2-3; D is uncertain. The V end was cut by 6 bases, the J end by 7 bases, with 11 bases between. The CDR3 extends over 11 amino acids. Germline V gene lookup returns CDR1 SQVTM and CDR2 ANQGSEA. CDR3 in DNA: TGCAGCGTCCCCACCCCAAATACGCAGTATTTT. It codes for CSVPTPNTQYF.

This chain links TRBV6-5 with TRBJ2-2; D call uncertain. Germline loops: CDR1 MNHEY, CDR2 SVGAGI. This CDR3 has 13 residues. V shed 2 bases and J shed 4 bases, with 5 bases lying between them. CDR3 protein: CASSYRPTGELFF. The CDR3 bases are TGTGCCAGCAGTTACAGGCCCACCGGGGAGCTGTTTTTT.

The table lists this clonotype with a few counts. The chain has TRBV29-1 and TRBJ2-1, with a possible D match to TRBD1 (5 bases). The CDR3 is 16 amino acids. The germline V gene has CDR1 SQVTM and CDR2 ANQGSEA. V lost 0 bases and J 5 bases, leaving 17 bases between the germline ends. For the CDR3, the DNA is TGCAGCGTTGAAGAGCCCCAAGCAGGGTCCCACAATGAGCAGTTCTTC. The encoded protein is CSVEEPQAGSHNEQFF.

This clonotype was seen a few times. The chain recombines TRBV5-8 with TRBJ2-7, with 7 bases matching TRBD1. The CDR3 loop spans 15 amino acids. Germline trimming cut 3 bases from V and 0 bases from J; bases unmatched to any gene: 6. Germline CDR1 and CDR2: SGHTS and YDEGEE. This chain's CDR3 is CASSYDRESSYEQYF. The CDR3 DNA reads as TGTGCCAGCAGCTACGACAGGGAAAGCTCCTACGAGCAGTACTTC.

This clonotype was seen more than once but under ten times. The rearrangement links TRBV5-1 to TRBJ2-1, with D tentatively TRBD1 (5 bases). The CDR3 length is 11 residues. Between the trimmed V and J ends, which lost 5 bases and 8 bases, there was a span of 8 bases. CDR1 and CDR2 from the germline V gene are SGHRS and YFSETQ. The CDR3 here is CASRTGDEQFF. CDR3 DNA: TGCGCCAGCAGAACAGGAGATGAGCAGTTCTTC.

This clonotype was counted between two and nine times. The J gene is TRBJ2-2, the V gene TRBV20-1; D might be TRBD2 (5 bases). V was pared by 6 bases and J by 5 bases, with 13 bases between. The CDR3 length is 13 residues. The germline CDR1 and CDR2 sequences are DFQATT and SNEGSKA (reference sequence). In DNA, the CDR3 is TGCAGTGCAGTTACTAGTTTTACCGGGGAGCTGTTTTTT. Its protein is CSAVTSFTGELFF.

V is TRBV27 and J is TRBJ2-1; D ambiguous. Looked up from germline, CDR1 is MNHEY and CDR2 is SMNVEV (reference sequence). CDR3 length equals 16 residues. With 6 bases removed from V and 0 bases from J, the gap between germline ends came to 15 bases. For the CDR3, the DNA is TGTGCCAGCAGCGGTGGCCGATCGAGCTCCTACAATGAGCAGTTCTTC. It is translated as CASSGGRSSSYNEQFF.

This clonotype appeared a few times. V and J are TRBV5-4 and TRBJ2-7; D might be TRBD2 (5 bases). The V and J ends lost 1 base and 0 bases respectively, with 14 bases between them. CDR1 and CDR2 from the germline V gene are SGHNT and YYREEE (reference sequence). The CDR3 is made up of 16 amino acids. DNA for the CDR3: TGTGCCAGCAGCTTGCTTTTCGGGAATGGCTCCTACGAGCAGTACTTC. Its protein is CASSLLFGNGSYEQYF.

The table lists this clonotype with a few counts. The chain couples TRBV27 to TRBJ1-1, with no clear D. Germline V CDR1 and CDR2: MNHEY, SMNVEV (reference sequence). The CDR3 is 15 residues long. With 2 bases removed from V and 1 base from J, the gap between germline ends came to 11 bases. The CDR3 here is CASSLGWAENTEAFF. In DNA form, the CDR3 reads TGTGCCAGCAGTTTAGGTTGGGCAGAGAACACTGAAGCTTTCTTT.

This clonotype was recorded many times. V is TRBV27 and J is TRBJ1-5, with D maybe TRBD1 (5 bases). The CDR3 spans 14 residues. The ends were cut back, 2 bases at V and 6 bases at J, with 11 bases in the middle. The germline CDR1 and CDR2 sequences are MNHEY and SMNVEV (reference sequence). The DNA of the CDR3 is TGTGCCAGCAGTTTAATGGGGGTGGGTCAGCCCCAGCATTTT. Translation gives CASSLMGVGQPQHF.

Only a few counts were recorded for this clonotype. V usage is TRBV3-1 and J usage is TRBJ2-7; D assignment may be TRBD1 or TRBD2 (5 bases each). This CDR3 comprises 14 residues. V lost 7 bases and J 1 base, leaving 14 bases between the germline ends. Germline V CDR1 and CDR2: LGHDT, YNNKEL (reference sequence). CDR3 nucleotides: TGTGCCAGCACGGCTGGGGACCTGTCCTACGAGCAGTACTTC. Residues: CASTAGDLSYEQYF.

In DNA, the CDR3 is TGCGCCAGCAGCTTGGCGGATCCTAACTATGGCTACACCTTC. Residues: CASSLADPNYGYTF. The V call is TRBV5-1, the J call TRBJ1-2; D is unresolved. CDR1 is SGHRS, CDR2 YFSETQ, per germline. The CDR3 has 14 residues. With 0 bases removed from V and 0 bases from J, the gap between germline ends came to 6 bases.

The CDR3 region has the DNA TGTGCCAGCAGTGAAGGACTAGCGGCCTCCTACGAGCAGTACTTC. Protein product: CASSEGLAASYEQYF. The genes are TRBV2 and TRBJ2-7; 9 positions match TRBD2. V dropped 1 base and J dropped 0; count of bases not matched to a gene: 1. Looked up from germline, CDR1 is SNHLY and CDR2 is FYNNEI. CDR3 length: 15 amino acids.

The rearrangement links TRBV5-6 to TRBJ2-1; D not resolved. The CDR3 is 12 residues long. CDR1 and CDR2 (germline): SGHDT, YYEEEE. Trimming took off 1 base at V and 7 bases at J, with 6 bases between the two ends. The DNA for the CDR3 is TGTGCCAGCAGCTTGTTCAATAATGAGCAGTTCTTC. It translates to CASSLFNNEQFF.

V gene TRBV4-2 combines with J gene TRBJ2-6, with D hard to call. Germline V gene sequence: CDR1 LGHNA, CDR2 YNFKEQ. Deletions cut 0 bases from V and 4 bases from J, with 7 bases between. The CDR3 length is 15 residues. The DNA for the CDR3 is TGTGCCAGCAGCCAAGAACAACCCGGGGCCAACGTCCTGACTTTC. It encodes CASSQEQPGANVLTF.

V is TRBV6-1 and J is TRBJ2-3; either TRBD1 or TRBD2 may fit D (5 bases each). The V end was cut by 10 bases, the J end by 2 bases, with 16 bases between. Germline V CDR1 and CDR2: MNHNS, SASEGT. This CDR3 has 14 residues. CDR3 region: CATQGVSNTDTQYF. The CDR3 region has the DNA TGTGCCACCCAGGGAGTCAGCAACACAGATACGCAGTATTTT.

The chain joins TRBV12-3 or TRBV12-4 to TRBJ2-1; 10 nucleotides agree with TRBD1. The CDR3 runs 14 residues. With 6 bases clipped from V and 7 bases from J, the junction kept 6 bases outside the gene matches. CDR3 in amino acids: CASSPGQGNNEQFF. In DNA, the CDR3 is TGTGCCAGCAGCCCGGGACAGGGGAATAATGAGCAGTTCTTC.

V gene TRBV11-2 combines with J gene TRBJ2-6; 7 nucleotides line up with TRBD1. Germline trimming cut 5 bases from V and 0 bases from J; bases unmatched to any gene: 10. The CDR3 is 18 residues long. Per the germline V gene, CDR1 is SGHAT and CDR2 is FQNNGV. The CDR3 loop reads CASSTRDSPYSGANVLTF. In nucleotides, the CDR3 is TGTGCCAGCAGCACTAGGGACAGCCCATACTCTGGGGCCAACGTCCTGACTTTC.

This clonotype has ten or more counts. The CDR3 DNA reads TGTGCCACCAGCCCCGGGGCGAATCAAGAGACCCAGTACTTC. It is translated as CATSPGANQETQYF. The J gene is TRBJ2-5, the V gene TRBV24-1; the D gene could be TRBD1 or TRBD2 (5 bases each). V lost 7 bases and J lost 2, with 13 bases in between. This CDR3 is 14 amino acids long. Germline CDR1 is KGHDR and CDR2 is SFDVKD.